These T cell receptor beta chains were read from a single sample in a study of circulating tumor DNA in untreated peripheral T-cell lymphoma. Profiling relied on immunoSEQ multiplex PCR, and the TCRdb table lists in-frame clones only, not all of them. The data contain 6,000 to 8,000 clones, around 76% of them singletons. The sequenced material came from tumor tissue. The source is a human donor with peripheral T-cell lymphoma. CDR3s include the opening cysteine and the closing phenylalanine or tryptophan. D genes are given only for firm matches. The listing skips clone size in some rows; elsewhere it reads once, few, many or a size class.

>NA|TRBV6-8|TRBJ1-2|NA
TGTGCCATCAGTGGCCACAGTTATGGCTACACCTTC
CAISGHSYGYTF
>NA|TRBV4-1|TRBJ2-6|TRBD1
TGCGCCAGCAGCCAGCCCGGGTCAGGGGGCGCTGGTGGGGCCAACGTCCTGACTTTC
CASSQPGSGGAGGANVLTF
>NA|TRBV5-1|TRBJ1-3|NA
TGCGCCAGCAGCTTGGGGGGCAGGGCACCTGGAAACACCATATATTTT
CASSLGGRAPGNTIYF
>NA|TRBV29-1|TRBJ2-7|NA
TGCAGCGTTGAATGGGGGCAGGGTAAAAAGTTTTTC
CSVEWGQGKKFF
>few|TRBV25-1|TRBJ1-2|TRBD1
TGTGCCAGCAGTGGCATACAGGGGGCGGTTGGCTACACCTTC
CASSGIQGAVGYTF
>NA|TRBV11-3|TRBJ2-3|TRBD2
TGTGCCAGCAGCTTGGGGACTAGCGGGAGTAGGACAGATACGCAGTATTTT
CASSLGTSGSRTDTQYF
>NA|TRBV11-3|TRBJ2-2|TRBD2
TGTGCCAGCAGCTTAGTAGCGGGGAACACCGGGGAGCTGTTTTTT
CASSLVAGNTGELFF
>NA|TRBV25-1|TRBJ2-7|TRBD2
TGTGCCAGCAGTCAGGCTAGCGGGACGGGCGAGCAGTACTTC
CASSQASGTGEQYF
>NA|TRBV28|TRBJ2-1|NA
TGTGCCAGCGGGATTTTGGGGCCCTCCGTAAACAATGAGCAGTTCTTC
CASGILGPSVNNEQFF
>NA|TRBV7-5|TRBJ2-2|NA
TGTGCCAGCAGTTATCATAGCGGGAGTTACACCGGGGAGCTGTTTTTT
CASSYHSGSYTGELFF
>few|TRBV19|TRBJ2-1|NA
TGTGCCAGTAGTAGCAGCGGGACAACTTATATCAATGAGCAGTTCTTC
CASSSSGTTYINEQFF
>medium-sized|TRBV14|TRBJ1-1|TRBD1
TGTGCCGGAAAGCCCCTCGGGACAGTTGAAGCTTTCTTT
CAGKPLGTVEAFF
>NA|TRBV18|TRBJ1-5|NA
TGTGCCAGCTCACCACCTAGCCCTCGGACGACAGCTAGCAATCAGCCCCAGCATTTT
CASSPPSPRTTASNQPQHF
>NA|TRBV14|TRBJ1-3|NA
TGTGCCAGCAGCCCCGGAAACACCATATATTTT
CASSPGNTIYF
>NA|TRBV6-8|TRBJ2-7|TRBD2
TGTGCCAGCAGTTACTCCCTAGCGGTTAGCTCCTACGAGCAGTACTTC
CASSYSLAVSSYEQYF
>few|TRBV18|TRBJ2-1|NA
TGTGCCAGCTCACCATCGTACGACAGATACAATGAGCAGTTCTTC
CASSPSYDRYNEQFF
>NA|TRBV28|TRBJ1-5|NA
TGTGCCAGCATTCCGGGCGCAGGCTGGAATCAGCCCCAGCATTTT
CASIPGAGWNQPQHF
>NA|TRBV28|TRBJ1-1|TRBD1
TGTGCCAGCAGTTTAAGAGACAGGGGTGGAAAAGCTTTCTTT
CASSLRDRGGKAFF
>medium-sized|TRBV28|TRBJ2-7|TRBD2
TGTGCCAGCAGTCCTAGGGGGTTACTAGCGGGGGCCAGCCAGCAGTACTTC
CASSPRGLLAGASQQYF
>few|TRBV15|TRBJ2-1|TRBD2
TGTGCCACCAGCAGAGATCGGTACGGGGCTAGCGGGAGTACCTACAATGAGCAGTTCTTC
CATSRDRYGASGSTYNEQFF
>NA|TRBV6-7|TRBJ2-4|NA
TGTGCCAGCAGTGAAGCTCGAGGGATAGGAGCCAAAAACATTCAGTACTTC
CASSEARGIGAKNIQYF
>NA|TRBV19|TRBJ2-5|TRBD1
TGTGCCAGTAGTACCCGGGACAGGGGTAAAGAGACCCAGTACTTC
CASSTRDRGKETQYF
>few|TRBV6-8|TRBJ2-7|TRBD2
TGTGCCAGCAGGGGGGGACTAGCGCCCTCCTACGAGCAGTACTTC
CASRGGLAPSYEQYF
>NA|TRBV14|TRBJ1-1|NA
TGTGCCAGCAGCCAAGAGGGTCAGGGCCGGGTCAACACTGAAGCTTTCTTT
CASSQEGQGRVNTEAFF
>NA|TRBV2|TRBJ2-7|NA
TGTGCCAGCACTCCTCGGTGGAACCCCTACGAGCAGTACTTC
CASTPRWNPYEQYF
>NA|TRBV10-2|TRBJ1-1|TRBD1
TGCGCCAGCAGTGCGAATTACAGGGGCGGCACTGAAGCTTTCTTT
CASSANYRGGTEAFF
>NA|TRBV25-1|TRBJ1-2|NA
TGTGCCAGCAGTGATGAGGGCCGGGGCTACACCTTC
CASSDEGRGYTF
>NA|TRBV30|TRBJ2-3|NA
TGTGCCTGGAGCATGCATCAACCAGGGGTTTCAGATACGCAGTATTTT
CAWSMHQPGVSDTQYF
>NA|TRBV29-1|TRBJ2-7|NA
TGCAGCGTTGAAGATCTTGCGGACGAGCAGTACTTC
CSVEDLADEQYF
>NA|TRBV6-8|TRBJ2-4|NA
NA
CASSVAGGTRYF
>few|TRBV19|TRBJ1-5|NA
TGTGCCAGTAAACCACCGCAGGGTTTTGGCAATCAGCCCCAGCATTTT
CASKPPQGFGNQPQHF
>once|TRBV11-3|TRBJ1-2|NA
TGTGCCAGCAGCTTAGAGGCAGTAGCTAACTATGGCTACACCTTC
CASSLEAVANYGYTF
>NA|TRBV19|TRBJ1-1|NA
TGTGCCAGTCTTGGACAATCTAGGAACACTGAAGCTTTCTTT
CASLGQSRNTEAFF
>medium-sized|TRBV15|TRBJ1-1|TRBD1
TGTGCCACCAGACGTGACAGGGGGAACACTGAAGCTTTCTTT
CATRRDRGNTEAFF
>few|TRBV6-8|TRBJ2-3|TRBD2
TGTGCCAGCAGACCTCCGGGACTAGCGGGAGTCGGTACGCAGTATTTT
CASRPPGLAGVGTQYF
>few|TRBV18|TRBJ2-1|NA
TGTGCCAGCTCGCCACTAGATTACAATGAGCAGTTCTTC
CASSPLDYNEQFF
>few|TRBV19|TRBJ2-5|TRBD1
TGTGCCAGTAGTATGAGAGGGGGCGGAGAGACCCAGTACTTC
CASSMRGGGETQYF
>NA|TRBV28|TRBJ2-5|TRBD2
TGTGCCAGCAACCTTTATGCGGGGGTGAGGGGAGAGACCCAGTACTTC
CASNLYAGVRGETQYF
>NA|TRBV19|TRBJ2-1|TRBD2
TGTGCCAGTAGTATTGGCTGGGCTAGCGGGGAGTACAATGAGCAGTTCTTC
CASSIGWASGEYNEQFF
>few|TRBV18|TRBJ1-1|NA
TGTGCCAGCTCACCACAGGACTACTTCACTGAAGCTTTCTTT
CASSPQDYFTEAFF
>NA|TRBV6-8|TRBJ1-2|TRBD1
TGTGCCAGCAGTTCCTCGAATGGACAGGGTACTTTCTATGGCTACACCTTC
CASSSSNGQGTFYGYTF
>medium-sized|TRBV6-8|TRBJ1-1|NA
TGTGCCAGCAGTGTTTTACAGGGTAGTAACACTGAAGCTTTCTTT
CASSVLQGSNTEAFF
>NA|TRBV6-8|TRBJ2-7|NA
TGTGCCAGCAGTTATAGGGGATTAGCGGTTTCCTACGAGCAGTACTTC
CASSYRGLAVSYEQYF
>NA|TRBV6-7|TRBJ1-5|TRBD1
TGTGCCAGCAGGGCACAACGGACAGGACTGAGCAATCAGCCCCAGCATTTT
CASRAQRTGLSNQPQHF
>NA|TRBV5-1|TRBJ2-1|NA
TGCGCCAGCAGCTTTATTCCCAAGGCGTCCGCCGTCCCCTACAATGAGCAGTTCTTC
CASSFIPKASAVPYNEQFF
>few|TRBV10-3|TRBJ2-3|TRBD2
TGTGCCAGCAGAGAGTTTAGCGGGAAAAGAGATACGCAGTGTTTT
CASREFSGKRDTQCF
>NA|TRBV6-8|TRBJ1-1|NA
TGTGCCAGCAGTTACGGGCAGGGGAGTCATAAAGCTTTCTTT
CASSYGQGSHKAFF
>few|TRBV19|TRBJ1-5|TRBD1
TGTGCCAGTATAGCCAGGGGGCAAGGGGTTCAGCCCCAGCATTTT
CASIARGQGVQPQHF